The 31 T cell receptor beta chains below all came from one sample that was sequenced in a study of blood T cells in healthy people across ages. PCR was performed a second time for roughly 6 to 12 cycles using a sample-barcoded 5' primer and a J-beta primer mix. One entry per CDR3 protein, called by TCRdb with MiXCR from the 5' RACE reads. The repertoire holds 700,000 to 950,000 distinct CDR3 sequences, with 58% as singletons. The sequencing sample was made of blood. The receptors originated from a man aged 30 to 39 in good health.

This clonotype was recorded a few times. The chain is built from TRBV18 and TRBJ2-3; D is uncertain. This CDR3 has 11 residues. Trimming pared 5 bases from V and 5 bases from J, leaving 5 bases between. Germline V gene lookup returns CDR1 KGHSH and CDR2 LQKENI. The CDR3 nucleotides read TGTGCCAGCTCAGCCAAAGATACGCAGTATTTT. It is translated as CASSAKDTQYF.

V is TRBV20-1 and J is TRBJ2-1; a possible D gene is TRBD2 (7 bases). The CDR3 extends over 15 amino acids. V lost 5 bases and J lost 2, with 16 bases in between. CDR1 and CDR2 (germline): DFQATT, SNEGSKA (reference sequence). This chain's CDR3 is CSARGARRAYNEQFF. The DNA for the CDR3 is TGCAGTGCTCGGGGGGCTAGACGGGCCTACAATGAGCAGTTCTTC.

The genes are TRBV24-1 and TRBJ2-1, with TRBD1 as a possible D gene (5 bases). This CDR3 is 14 amino acids long. The germline V gene encodes CDR1 KGHDR and CDR2 SFDVKD. The V gene lost 5 bases and the J gene lost 4 bases, with 11 bases spanning the gap. The CDR3 DNA follows: TGTGCCACCAGTGCGTCCCAGGGTTACAATGAGCAGTTCTTC. Translated: CATSASQGYNEQFF.

This clonotype has a single count. This chain connects TRBV6-5 to TRBJ2-1, with TRBD1 identical over 10 bases. With V trimmed by 0 bases and J by 8 bases, 13 bases remained unmatched. This CDR3 is built from 18 residues. CDR1 and CDR2 (germline): MNHEY, SVGAGI. The CDR3 reads CASSYSRRQGAPKDEQFF. The CDR3 DNA reads TGTGCCAGCAGTTACTCCCGAAGACAGGGGGCCCCCAAGGATGAGCAGTTCTTC.

The rearrangement links TRBV12-3 or TRBV12-4 to TRBJ2-5; a possible D gene is TRBD1 (6 bases). Trimming left V 5 bases short and J 5 bases short, with 12 bases between. The CDR3 is 13 amino acids. The DNA of the CDR3 is TGTGCCAGCAGTGAGCAGGGGTCGGAGACCCAGTACTTC. It specifies CASSEQGSETQYF.

The rearrangement joins TRBV11-2 to TRBJ2-7; D tentatively fits TRBD1 or TRBD2 (5 bases each). The CDR3 is made up of 17 amino acids. V lost 0 bases to trimming and J lost 7 bases, with 22 bases between them. The germline V gene encodes CDR1 SGHAT and CDR2 FQNNGV. CDR3 bases: TGTGCCAGCAGCTTAGACCCACTAGGGGTATCCTACAATGAGCAGTACTTC. Protein: CASSLDPLGVSYNEQYF. The variable domain in full, with the rest retrieved from reference TRBV11-2 and TRBJ2-7, is EAGVAQSPRYKIIEKRQSVAFWCNPISGHATLYWYQQILGQGPKLLIQFQNNGVVDDSQLPKDRFSAERLKGVDSTLKIQPAKLEDSAVYLCASSLDPLGVSYNEQYFGPGTRLTVT.

This clonotype was found a few times. The gene calls are TRBV7-2 and TRBJ2-7; a possible D gene is TRBD1 (6 bases). The CDR3 sequence is 15 residues long. V was pared by 1 base and J by 3 bases, with 13 bases between. In germline, CDR1 is SGHTA, CDR2 FQGNSA. The CDR3 DNA sequence: TGTGCCAGCAGCTTAGTGCCTCGGGACAACTACGAGCAGTACTTC. Its translation: CASSLVPRDNYEQYF.

This clonotype was detected only a few times. This chain joins TRBV29-1 and TRBJ2-3, with no clear D. Trimming cost V 2 bases and J 0 bases, with 6 bases left between them. Germline loops: CDR1 SQVTM, CDR2 ANQGSEA. The CDR3 runs to 13 residues. In DNA form, the CDR3 reads TGCAGCGTTGAATATGCTAGCACAGATACGCAGTATTTT. Amino acid sequence: CSVEYASTDTQYF.

This clonotype was picked up a small number of times. The genes are TRBV5-6 and TRBJ2-1; 10 bases fit TRBD2. CDR1 and CDR2 (germline): SGHDT, YYEEEE. V lost 0 bases, J lost 9 bases, and 0 bases stayed unmatched. The CDR3 covers 13 residues. The CDR3 protein is CASSLGTSGEQFF. The CDR3 bases are TGTGCCAGCAGCTTGGGGACTAGCGGTGAGCAGTTCTTC.

The chain joins TRBV18 to TRBJ1-2; tentative D call: TRBD1 (6 bases). Germline V gene lookup returns CDR1 KGHSH and CDR2 LQKENI. With 0 bases removed from V and 3 bases from J, the gap between germline ends came to 14 bases. This CDR3 is 16 amino acids long. The CDR3: CASSPPGTAGDYGYTF. The CDR3 region has the DNA TGTGCCAGCTCACCACCGGGAACGGCAGGGGACTATGGCTACACCTTC. Full variable domain (rest looked up from reference TRBV18 and TRBJ1-2): NAGVMQNPRHLVRRRGQEARLRCSPMKGHSHVYWYRQLPEEGLKFMVYLQKENIIDESGMPKERFSAEFPKEGPSILRIQQVVRGDSAAYFCASSPPGTAGDYGYTFGSGTRLTVV.

The chain uses TRBV13 and TRBJ1-2; D ambiguous. The CDR3 consists of 12 residues. Per germline, CDR1 PRHDT and CDR2 FYEKMQ (reference sequence). Trimming shortened V by 0 bases and J by 9 bases, and 8 bases separated the two germline ends. The CDR3 DNA follows: TGTGCCAGCAGCTTAGGTATAGGGAGCTACACCTTC. This gives the protein CASSLGIGSYTF.

This clonotype was observed a single time. The chain couples TRBV27 to TRBJ2-4, with D possibly called TRBD1 or TRBD2 (6 bases each). Trimming took 2 bases from V and 7 from J, leaving 9 bases between them. The CDR3 contains 13 residues. Germline CDR1 is MNHEY and CDR2 is SMNVEV (reference sequence). The CDR3 region is CASSLGGPNIQYF. CDR3 DNA sequence: TGTGCCAGCAGTTTAGGGGGGCCGAACATTCAGTACTTC.

The rearrangement joins TRBV29-1 to TRBJ2-1; possible D gene TRBD2, 7 bases. The germline V and J ends were trimmed by 4 bases and 9 bases, with 13 bases remaining between them. The germline CDR1 and CDR2 sequences are SQVTM and ANQGSEA. The CDR3 spans 12 residues. CDR3 sequence reads: CSVGRGGVEQFF. The CDR3 bases are TGCAGCGTTGGTAGAGGGGGGGTTGAGCAGTTCTTC.

The table lists this clonotype with many counts. The chain joins TRBV27 to TRBJ1-6; perhaps TRBD1 as D (6 bases). The CDR3 length is 12 residues. Per germline, CDR1 MNHEY and CDR2 SMNVEV (reference sequence). Trimming cost V 5 bases and J 13 bases, with 12 bases left between them. As DNA, the CDR3 is TGTGCCAGCAGTACCAGGGGTCTCCCCCTCCACTTT. It yields the protein CASSTRGLPLHF.

The chain employs TRBV12-3 or TRBV12-4 and TRBJ2-3; TRBD2 matches 8 bases. The CDR3 runs to 15 residues. Trimming took 3 bases from V and 1 from J; bases not matched to a gene: 3. In DNA, the CDR3 is TGTGCCAGCAGTTTTTCAGCGGGAGGCACAGATACGCAGTATTTT. Its protein product is CASSFSAGGTDTQYF.

This clonotype was recorded only once. The chain combines TRBV6-1 with TRBJ2-7, with TRBD1 matching 9 bases. Per the germline V gene, CDR1 is MNHNS and CDR2 is SASEGT. Trimming removed 11 bases from V and 4 bases from J; junction bases left unmatched: 9. This CDR3 spans 13 amino acids. CDR3 residues: CAGAPGQGYEQYF. The CDR3 DNA reads TGTGCCGGAGCCCCGGGACAGGGTTACGAGCAGTACTTC.

The chain has TRBV7-6 and TRBJ2-5; D is uncertain. Trimming removed 5 bases from V and 3 bases from J, with 16 bases in between. The germline V gene encodes CDR1 SGHVS and CDR2 FNYEAQ. The CDR3 has 15 residues. CDR3 in amino acids: CASSTLNRAEETQYF. DNA of the CDR3: TGTGCCAGCAGCACCCTCAACCGGGCGGAAGAGACCCAGTACTTC.

This rearrangement joins TRBV12-3 or TRBV12-4 to TRBJ1-2; TRBD1 might be the D (5 bases). The CDR3 is made up of 12 amino acids. The V end lost 3 bases, the J end lost 8 bases, and 10 bases lay between the germline ends. This chain's CDR3 is CASSFWAGGYTF. The CDR3 DNA reads TGTGCCAGCAGTTTCTGGGCAGGGGGCTACACCTTC.

The chain is built from TRBV27 and TRBJ2-3, with 11 bases lining up with TRBD1. Germline values: CDR1 MNHEY, CDR2 SMNVEV (reference sequence). Losses at the gene ends were 3 bases for V and 4 bases for J; bases not matched to a gene: 3. The CDR3 spans 15 residues. This chain's CDR3 is CASSLGTGGPDTQYF. In DNA form, the CDR3 reads TGTGCCAGCAGTTTGGGGACAGGGGGTCCAGATACGCAGTATTTT.

This clonotype was seen a handful of times. This chain connects TRBV12-3 or TRBV12-4 to TRBJ1-1, with no clear D. V lost 3 bases, J lost 11 bases, and 13 bases lay in between. The CDR3 sequence is 12 residues long. CDR3 sequence: CASSLGQLGAFF. The CDR3 DNA follows: TGTGCCAGCAGTTTGGGCCAGTTGGGCGCTTTCTTT.

The chain links TRBV20-1 to TRBJ2-1, with D unresolved. The CDR3 has 12 amino acids. Trimming removed 6 bases at V and 7 bases at J, with 13 bases between. The germline V gene has CDR1 DFQATT and CDR2 SNEGSKA (reference sequence). The CDR3 sequence is CSAAFLENEQFF. The CDR3 DNA reads as TGCAGTGCCGCCTTCCTAGAAAATGAGCAGTTCTTC.

V gene TRBV21-1 combines with J gene TRBJ2-3; the listed D gene, TRBD1, was not tested against the DNA. TRBV21-1 is marked as a pseudogene. The CDR3 length is 17 residues. CDR3 protein: CASSPAAGTGVRDTQYF. The DNA for the CDR3 is TGTGCCAGCAGCCCAGCCGCGGGTACAGGCGTACGAGATACGCAGTATTTT.

This clonotype was found once. This chain links TRBV20-1 with TRBJ2-1, with 12 positions matching TRBD2. Unmatched junction bases numbered 9, after V lost 8 bases and J lost 7 bases. This CDR3 has 14 amino acids. Germline V CDR1 and CDR2: DFQATT, SNEGSKA (reference sequence). The CDR3 sequence is CSTPRLAGGNEQFF. The CDR3 DNA reads TGCAGTACTCCTCGCCTAGCGGGAGGGAATGAGCAGTTCTTC.

This clonotype was counted only a few times. The chain recombines TRBV20-1 with TRBJ2-4; 7 bases are shared with TRBD2. The DNA end is more similar to TRBJ2-7, so the J call may be wrong. Germline values: CDR1 DFQATT, CDR2 SNEGSKA (reference sequence). The CDR3 consists of 14 residues. CDR3 bases: TGCAGTGCCAACCGGGGGGTAGGAAAATACGAGCAGTACTTC. Its translation: CSANRGVGKYEQYF.

The CDR3 reads CASSQNREIDTQYF. The CDR3, as DNA: TGTGCCAGCAGCCAAAACCGGGAGATAGATACGCAGTATTTT. This chain joins TRBV3-1 and TRBJ2-3; D is possibly TRBD2 (6 bases). The CDR3 totals 14 residues. Trimming shortened V by 2 bases and J by 5 bases, and 11 bases separated the two germline ends. CDR1 and CDR2 (germline): LGHDT, YNNKEL (reference sequence).

The CDR3 spells CASSQIGAFIEETQYF. CDR3 coding DNA: TGTGCCAGCAGCCAAATAGGGGCATTTATAGAAGAGACCCAGTACTTC. The chain combines TRBV3-1 with TRBJ2-5, with D tentatively TRBD1 (5 bases). Germline V gene lookup returns CDR1 LGHDT and CDR2 YNNKEL (reference sequence). Trimming shortened V by 2 bases and J by 3 bases, and 16 bases separated the two germline ends. The CDR3 loop spans 16 amino acids.

This clonotype was counted a few times. The chain carries TRBV5-1 and TRBJ2-7; tentative D call: TRBD1 (7 bases). The length of the CDR3 is 15 residues. The V gene's germline CDR1 is SGHRS and CDR2 YFSETQ. Trimming pared 5 bases from V and 0 bases from J, leaving 15 bases between. CDR3 residues: CASRRFQGGSYEQYF. The CDR3 bases are TGCGCCAGCAGGAGGTTTCAGGGGGGCTCCTACGAGCAGTACTTC.

The chain couples TRBV7-9 to TRBJ1-2; no reliable D call. Trimming took off 3 bases at V and 8 bases at J, with 22 bases between the two ends. Germline CDR1 is SEHNR and CDR2 is FQNEAQ (reference sequence). The CDR3 contains 16 residues. CDR3 sequence: CASSFYAGAVRFGYTF. The CDR3, as DNA: TGTGCCAGCAGCTTTTATGCGGGAGCGGTACGATTCGGCTACACCTTC.

The rearrangement joins TRBV13 to TRBJ2-3; TRBD2 is a possible D gene (6 bases). V was shortened by 6 bases and J by 6 bases, with 19 bases between the two germline ends. This CDR3 is built from 15 residues. Germline values: CDR1 PRHDT, CDR2 FYEKMQ (reference sequence). CDR3 in amino acids: CASSIRLASSDTQYF. The CDR3 DNA is TGTGCCAGCAGTATCCGTCTAGCGTCATCCGATACGCAGTATTTT.

The chain joins TRBV20-1 to TRBJ1-1; D is ambiguous. This CDR3 comprises 15 residues. CDR1 and CDR2 from the germline V gene are DFQATT and SNEGSKA (reference sequence). Trimming pared 2 bases from V and 9 bases from J, leaving 22 bases between. CDR3 nucleotides: TGCAGTGCTAGATCCCAAGGCAGTTACACTTTAAAAGCTTTCTTT. As protein: CSARSQGSYTLKAFF.

This clonotype was detected only once. V and J are TRBV20-1 and TRBJ1-5, with D possibly being TRBD1 (6 bases). The CDR3 spans 15 residues. Germline-derived CDR1 and CDR2 are DFQATT and SNEGSKA (reference sequence). V shed 0 bases and J shed 4 bases, with 13 bases lying between them. The CDR3 nucleotides read TGCAGTGCTAGAGACAGAGGACAGCTTAATCAGCCCCAGCATTTT. It codes for CSARDRGQLNQPQHF.